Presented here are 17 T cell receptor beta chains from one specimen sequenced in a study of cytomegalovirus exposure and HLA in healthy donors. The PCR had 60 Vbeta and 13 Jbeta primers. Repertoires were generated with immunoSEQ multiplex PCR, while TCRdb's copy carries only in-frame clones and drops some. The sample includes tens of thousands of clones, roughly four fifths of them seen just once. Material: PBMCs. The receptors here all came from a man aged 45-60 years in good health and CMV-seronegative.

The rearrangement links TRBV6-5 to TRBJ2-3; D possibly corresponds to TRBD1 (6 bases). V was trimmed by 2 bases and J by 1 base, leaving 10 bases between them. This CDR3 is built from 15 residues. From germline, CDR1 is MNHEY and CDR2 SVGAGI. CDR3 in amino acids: CASSYGQMGTDTQYF. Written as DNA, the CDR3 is TGTGCCAGCAGTTACGGACAGATGGGCACAGATACGCAGTATTTT.

The CDR3 nucleotides are TGTGCCAGCACCGGGACAGGGCGGATCTACGAGCAGTACTTC. Translating it yields CASTGTGRIYEQYF. The chain uses TRBV28 and TRBJ2-7; 9 nucleotides match TRBD1. The CDR3 runs to 14 residues. Germline V gives CDR1 MDHEN, CDR2 SYDVKM. V dropped 7 bases and J dropped 3; count of bases not matched to a gene: 7.

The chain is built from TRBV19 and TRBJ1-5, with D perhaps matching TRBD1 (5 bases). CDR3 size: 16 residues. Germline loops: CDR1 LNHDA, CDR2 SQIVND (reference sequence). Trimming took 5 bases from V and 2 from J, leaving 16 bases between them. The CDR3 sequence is CASSSRGGVGNQPQHF. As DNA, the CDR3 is TGTGCCAGTAGTTCCCGGGGAGGGGTCGGCAATCAGCCCCAGCATTTT.

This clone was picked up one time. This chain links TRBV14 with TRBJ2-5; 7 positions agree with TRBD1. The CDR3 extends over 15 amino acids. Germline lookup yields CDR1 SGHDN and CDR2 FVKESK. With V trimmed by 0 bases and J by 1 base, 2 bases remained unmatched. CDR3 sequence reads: CASSQETGPQETQYF. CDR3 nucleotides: TGTGCCAGCAGCCAAGAGACAGGGCCCCAAGAGACCCAGTACTTC. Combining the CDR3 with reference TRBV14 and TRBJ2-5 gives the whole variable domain EAGVTQFPSHSVIEKGQTVTLRCDPISGHDNLYWYRRVMGKEIKFLLHFVKESKQDESGMPNNRFLAERTGGTYSTLKVQPAELEDSGVYFCASSQETGPQETQYFGPGTRLLVL.

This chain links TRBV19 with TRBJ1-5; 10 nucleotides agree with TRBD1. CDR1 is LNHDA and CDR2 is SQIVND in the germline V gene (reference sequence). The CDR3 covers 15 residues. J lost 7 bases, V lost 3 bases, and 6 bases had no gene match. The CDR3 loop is CASSMTGGPWQPQHF. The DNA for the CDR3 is TGTGCCAGTAGTATGACAGGGGGCCCCTGGCAGCCCCAGCATTTT. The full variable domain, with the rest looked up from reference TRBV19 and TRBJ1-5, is DGGITQSPKYLFRKEGQNVTLSCEQNLNHDAMYWYRQDPGQGLRLIYYSQIVNDFQKGDIAEGYSVSREKKESFPLTVTSAQKNPTAFYLCASSMTGGPWQPQHFGDGTRLSIL.

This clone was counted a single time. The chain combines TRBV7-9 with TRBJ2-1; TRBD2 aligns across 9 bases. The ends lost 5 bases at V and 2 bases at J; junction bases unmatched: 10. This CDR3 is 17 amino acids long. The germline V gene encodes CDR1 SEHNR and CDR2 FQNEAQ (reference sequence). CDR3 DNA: TGTGCCAGCAGCCTCCGGGCTAGCGGGGCGACCTACAATGAGCAGTTCTTC. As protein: CASSLRASGATYNEQFF.

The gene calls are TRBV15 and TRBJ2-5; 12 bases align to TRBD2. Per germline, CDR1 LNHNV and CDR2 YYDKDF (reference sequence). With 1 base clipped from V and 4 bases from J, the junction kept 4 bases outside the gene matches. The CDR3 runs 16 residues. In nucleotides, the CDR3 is TGTGCCACCAGCAGAGCGACTAGCGGGGGACGAGAGACCCAGTACTTC. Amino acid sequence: CATSRATSGGRETQYF.

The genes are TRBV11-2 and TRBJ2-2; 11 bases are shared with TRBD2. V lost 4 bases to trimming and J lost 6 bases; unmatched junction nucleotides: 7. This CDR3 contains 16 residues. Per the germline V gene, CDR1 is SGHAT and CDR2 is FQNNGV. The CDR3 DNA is TGTGCCAGCAGCTCCATAGCGGGGGGGCTTTCCGGGGAGCTGTTTTTT. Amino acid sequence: CASSSIAGGLSGELFF.

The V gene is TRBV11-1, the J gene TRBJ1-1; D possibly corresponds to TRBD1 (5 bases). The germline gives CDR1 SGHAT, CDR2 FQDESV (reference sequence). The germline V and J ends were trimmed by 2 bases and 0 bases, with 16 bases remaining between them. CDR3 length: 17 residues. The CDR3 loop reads CASSLPRAATMNTEAFF. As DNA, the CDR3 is TGTGCCAGCAGCTTACCCAGGGCCGCTACCATGAACACTGAAGCTTTCTTT.

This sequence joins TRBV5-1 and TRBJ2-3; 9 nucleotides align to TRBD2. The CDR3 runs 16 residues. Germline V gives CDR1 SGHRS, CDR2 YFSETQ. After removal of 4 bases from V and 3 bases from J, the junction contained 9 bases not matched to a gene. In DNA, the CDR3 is TGCGCCAGCAGCCAAAGACGACTAGCGGATACAGATACGCAGTATTTT. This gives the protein CASSQRRLADTDTQYF.

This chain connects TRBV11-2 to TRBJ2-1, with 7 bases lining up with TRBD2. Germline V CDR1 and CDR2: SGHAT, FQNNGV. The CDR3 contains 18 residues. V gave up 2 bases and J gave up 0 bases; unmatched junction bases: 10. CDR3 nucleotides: TGTGCCAGCAGCTTAAGGGAGAGCGGCGGGGGCTCCTACAATGAGCAGTTCTTC. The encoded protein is CASSLRESGGGSYNEQFF.

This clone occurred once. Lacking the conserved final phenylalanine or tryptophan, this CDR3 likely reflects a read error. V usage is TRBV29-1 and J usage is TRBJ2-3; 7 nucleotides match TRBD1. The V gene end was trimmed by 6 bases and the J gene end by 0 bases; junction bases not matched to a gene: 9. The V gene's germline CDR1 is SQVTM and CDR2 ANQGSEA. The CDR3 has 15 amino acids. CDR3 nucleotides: TGCAGCGTGAATGGGGGACAGAAAAGCACAGATACGCAGTATTAT. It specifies CSVNGGQKSTDTQYY.

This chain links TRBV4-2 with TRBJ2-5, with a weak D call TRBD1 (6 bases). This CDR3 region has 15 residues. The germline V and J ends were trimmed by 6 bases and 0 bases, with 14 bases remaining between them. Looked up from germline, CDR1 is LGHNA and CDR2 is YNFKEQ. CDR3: CASRHRGQNQETQYF. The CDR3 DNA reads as TGTGCCAGCAGACATCGCGGACAGAACCAAGAGACCCAGTACTTC.

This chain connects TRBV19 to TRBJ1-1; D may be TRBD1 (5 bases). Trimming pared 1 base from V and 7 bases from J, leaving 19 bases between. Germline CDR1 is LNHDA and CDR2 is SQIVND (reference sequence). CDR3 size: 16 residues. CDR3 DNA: TGTGCCAGTAGTATAGGGATCGCAGGGTTGAACGGTGAAGCTTTCTTT. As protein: CASSIGIAGLNGEAFF. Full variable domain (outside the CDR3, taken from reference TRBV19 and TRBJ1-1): DGGITQSPKYLFRKEGQNVTLSCEQNLNHDAMYWYRQDPGQGLRLIYYSQIVNDFQKGDIAEGYSVSREKKESFPLTVTSAQKNPTAFYLCASSIGIAGLNGEAFFGQGTRLTVV.

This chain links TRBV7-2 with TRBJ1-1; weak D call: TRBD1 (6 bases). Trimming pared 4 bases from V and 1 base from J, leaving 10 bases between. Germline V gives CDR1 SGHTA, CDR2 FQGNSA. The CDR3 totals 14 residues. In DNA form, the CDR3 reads TGTGCCAGCAGCTACGGGACACGGAACACTGAAGCTTTCTTT. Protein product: CASSYGTRNTEAFF.

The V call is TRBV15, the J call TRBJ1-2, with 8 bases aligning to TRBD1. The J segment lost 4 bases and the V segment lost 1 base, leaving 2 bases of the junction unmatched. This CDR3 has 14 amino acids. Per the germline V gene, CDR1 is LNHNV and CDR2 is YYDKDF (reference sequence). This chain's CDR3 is CATSRGTGTYGYTF. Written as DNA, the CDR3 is TGTGCCACCAGCAGAGGGACAGGGACCTATGGCTACACCTTC. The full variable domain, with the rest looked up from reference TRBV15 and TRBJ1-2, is DAMVIQNPRYQVTQFGKPVTLSCSQTLNHNVMYWYQQKSSQAPKLLFHYYDKDFNNEADTPDNFQSRRPNTSFCFLDIRSPGLGDTAMYLCATSRGTGTYGYTFGSGTRLTVV.

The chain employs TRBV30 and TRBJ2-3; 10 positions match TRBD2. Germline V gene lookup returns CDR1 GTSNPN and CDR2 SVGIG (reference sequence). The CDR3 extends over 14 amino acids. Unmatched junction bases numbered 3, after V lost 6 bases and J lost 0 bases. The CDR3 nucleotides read TGTGCCTGCCTAGCGGGGGCCAGCACAGATACGCAGTATTTT. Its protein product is CACLAGASTDTQYF.